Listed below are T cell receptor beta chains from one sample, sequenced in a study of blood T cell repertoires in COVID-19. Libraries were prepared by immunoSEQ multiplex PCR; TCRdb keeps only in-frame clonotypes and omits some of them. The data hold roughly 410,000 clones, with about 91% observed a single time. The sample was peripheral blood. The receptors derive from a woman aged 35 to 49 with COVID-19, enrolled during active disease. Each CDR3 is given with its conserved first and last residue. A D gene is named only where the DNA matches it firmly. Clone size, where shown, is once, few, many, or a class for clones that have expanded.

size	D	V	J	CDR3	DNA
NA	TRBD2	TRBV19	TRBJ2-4	CASRRLAGGPTAKNIQYF	TGTGCCAGTCGCAGACTAGCGGGAGGCCCTACGGCCAAAAACATTCAGTACTTC
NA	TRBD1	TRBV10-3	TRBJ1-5	CAISIQGAGQPQHF	TGTGCCATCAGCATACAGGGGGCGGGTCAGCCCCAGCATTTT
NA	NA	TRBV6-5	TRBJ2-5	CASGGARETQYF	TGTGCCAGCGGCGGGGCGAGGGAGACCCAGTACTTC
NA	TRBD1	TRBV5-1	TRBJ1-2	CASSLVQGGSLGGYTF	TGCGCCAGCAGCTTGGTTCAGGGGGGATCGCTTGGAGGCTACACCTTC
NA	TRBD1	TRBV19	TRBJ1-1	CASRISTGGNTEAFF	TGTGCCAGTAGAATATCGACAGGGGGGAACACTGAAGCTTTCTTT
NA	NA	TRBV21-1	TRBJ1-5	CASSKAGGCQPQHF	TGTGCCAGCAGCAAAGCAGGGGGTTGCCAGCCCCAGCATTTT
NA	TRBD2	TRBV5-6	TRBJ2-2	CASSLVREGGTGELFF	TGTGCCAGCAGCTTAGTTCGGGAGGGGGGCACCGGGGAGCTGTTTTTT
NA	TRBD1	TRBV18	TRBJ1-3	CASSPFKGDRGPIPGNTIYF	TGTGCCAGCTCACCATTCAAAGGGGACAGGGGACCCATCCCTGGAAACACCATATATTTT
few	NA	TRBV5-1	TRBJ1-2	CASSPPTANYGYTF	TGCGCCAGCAGCCCACCGACAGCTAACTATGGCTACACCTTC
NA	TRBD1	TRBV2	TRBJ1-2	CASSEEGTENYGYTF	TGTGCCAGCAGTGAAGAGGGGACAGAAAACTATGGCTACACCTTC
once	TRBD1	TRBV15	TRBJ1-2	CATSRASGTGGGGYTF	TGTGCCACCAGCAGAGCGTCCGGGACAGGGGGTGGTGGCTACACCTTC
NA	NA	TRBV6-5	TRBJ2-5	CASSYSTGWRETQYF	TGTGCCAGCAGTTACTCGACCGGGTGGAGAGAGACCCAGTACTTC
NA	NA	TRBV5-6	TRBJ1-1	CASSLPLRREAFF	TGTGCCAGCAGCTTGCCCTTAAGGAGAGAAGCTTTCTTT
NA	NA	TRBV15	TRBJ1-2	CATSAANYGYTF	TGTGCCACCAGCGCAGCTAACTATGGCTACACCTTC
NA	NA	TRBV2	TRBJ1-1	CASSVDSNTEAFF	TGTGCCAGCAGTGTTGACAGTAACACTGAAGCTTTCTTT
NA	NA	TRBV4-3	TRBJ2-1	CASSQDRSSYNEQFF	TGCGCCAGCAGCCAAGATCGGAGCTCCTACAATGAGCAGTTCTTC
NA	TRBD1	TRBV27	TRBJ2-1	CASRISPGTGDEQFF	TGTGCCAGCAGAATAAGCCCCGGGACAGGGGATGAGCAGTTCTTC
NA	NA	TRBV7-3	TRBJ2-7	CASSLTSDTPWHF	TGTGCCAGCAGCTTAACGTCAGACACCCCATGGCACTTC
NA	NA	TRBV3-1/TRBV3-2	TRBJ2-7	CASSRKTSAGSSYEQYF	TGTGCCAGCAGCCGTAAGACTTCGGCGGGATCATCCTACGAGCAGTACTTC
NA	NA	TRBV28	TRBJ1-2	CATTLGAGYTF	TGTGCCACCACCCTGGGGGCGGGCTACACCTTC
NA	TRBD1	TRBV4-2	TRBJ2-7	CASSQEQQGGHEQYF	TGTGCCAGCAGCCAAGAACAACAGGGGGGCCACGAGCAGTACTTC
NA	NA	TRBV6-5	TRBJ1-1	CASSSVGNTFAFF	TGTGCCAGCAGTTCCGTCGGGAACACTTTTGCTTTCTTT
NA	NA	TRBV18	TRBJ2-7	CASSPLKETGDPYEQYF	TGTGCCAGCTCACCATTAAAGGAGACAGGAGACCCCTACGAGCAGTACTTC
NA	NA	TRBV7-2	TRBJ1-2	CASSPERAGGYTF	TGTGCCAGCAGCCCAGAGAGGGCAGGCGGCTACACCTTC
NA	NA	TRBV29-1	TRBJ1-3	CSVETDAGNTIYF	TGCAGCGTTGAGACAGATGCGGGAAACACCATATATTTT
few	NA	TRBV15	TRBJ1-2	CATSRGNTANYGYTF	TGTGCCACCAGCAGAGGGAACACAGCTAACTATGGCTACACCTTC
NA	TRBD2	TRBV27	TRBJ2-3	CASSYLAGRGTDTQYF	TGTGCCAGCTCCTATCTAGCGGGGAGGGGCACAGATACGCAGTATTTT
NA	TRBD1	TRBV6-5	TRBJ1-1	CASNLRGQNTEAFF	TGTGCCAGCAACCTCAGGGGGCAGAACACTGAAGCTTTCTTT
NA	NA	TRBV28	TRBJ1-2	CASSLSGGTANYGYTF	TGTGCCAGCAGTTTATCGGGGGGAACGGCTAACTATGGCTACACCTTC
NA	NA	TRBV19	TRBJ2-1	CASSIGFRATGIRNEQFF	TGTGCCAGTAGTATAGGTTTTAGGGCGACGGGAATAAGGAATGAGCAGTTCTTC